The next 6 T cell receptor beta chains were all read from a single sample in a study of cytomegalovirus exposure and HLA in healthy donors. It was with 60 Vbeta and 13 Jbeta primers that the PCR ran. Only in-frame clones appear in the TCRdb table, and some are missing; sequencing was by immunoSEQ multiplex PCR. The profile shows about 160,000 clones, 60% to 80% of them singletons. Sequenced input: PBMCs. The receptors derive from a woman in her 30s in good health and CMV-seronegative.

CDR3 sequence reads: CASSDGQGVVSEQYF. The CDR3 DNA follows: TGTGCCAGCAGTGACGGGCAGGGGGTAGTCAGCGAGCAGTACTTC. This chain uses TRBV6-4 with TRBJ2-7, with 7 bases matching TRBD1. J lost 6 bases, V lost 2 bases, and 10 bases had no gene match. This CDR3 contains 15 residues. Germline-derived CDR1 and CDR2 are MRHNA and SNTAGT.

V and J are TRBV30 and TRBJ2-2, with 8 positions matching TRBD2. The CDR3 extends over 14 amino acids. Germline CDR1 and CDR2: GTSNPN and SVGIG (reference sequence). J was trimmed by 7 bases and V by 3 bases; bases with no gene match: 7. The CDR3 sequence is CAWSGGGGIGELFF. The CDR3 DNA is TGTGCCTGGAGCGGGGGGGGAGGCATCGGGGAGCTGTTTTTT.

V usage is TRBV27 and J usage is TRBJ1-5; D may be TRBD1 (5 bases). The CDR3 sequence is 16 residues long. The ends were cut back, 3 bases at V and 4 bases at J, with 16 bases in the middle. The germline CDR1 and CDR2 sequences are MNHEY and SMNVEV (reference sequence). CDR3 bases: TGTGCCAGCAGTTTCTCTCGGGGGAGTGGTAATCAGCCCCAGCATTTT. Its protein product is CASSFSRGSGNQPQHF.

This clone was counted a few times. This chain uses TRBV30 with TRBJ1-1; tentative D call: TRBD1 (5 bases). The V gene lost 1 base and the J gene lost 3 bases, with 6 bases spanning the gap. The length of the CDR3 is 12 residues. Germline V gives CDR1 GTSNPN, CDR2 SVGIG (reference sequence). The CDR3 protein is CAWSGGDTEAFF. The CDR3 region has the DNA TGTGCCTGGAGTGGGGGGGACACTGAAGCTTTCTTT.

The rearrangement uses TRBV2 and TRBJ1-6; D not resolved. This CDR3 is built from 15 residues. Per the germline V gene, CDR1 is SNHLY and CDR2 is FYNNEI. V shed 7 bases and J shed 8 bases, with 18 bases lying between them. The CDR3 reads CASNLRVVRYSPLHF. The DNA of the CDR3 is TGTGCCAGCAACCTTCGGGTCGTCCGCTATTCACCCCTCCACTTT.

The chain uses TRBV5-4 and TRBJ1-4, with D perhaps TRBD1 (6 bases). Trimming stripped 2 bases from V and 12 bases from J, with 14 bases between. CDR3 length: 13 amino acids. In germline, CDR1 is SGHNT, CDR2 YYREEE (reference sequence). The CDR3 DNA sequence: TGTGCCAGCAGCTTTATTGGGGGCGGGCAACTGTTTTTT. Translation: CASSFIGGGQLFF.